These T cell receptor beta chains were read from a single sample in a study of T-cell reconstitution after alpha-beta-depleted transplantation in children. TCRdb processed the PCR reads anew with MiXCR; each CDR3 protein has one entry. The repertoire holds a few hundred thousand distinct CDR3 sequences, with 12% as singletons. The sequenced sample was PBMCs from the stem cell graft donor, obtained from the stem cell graft. Receptors originate from a human donor who donated a stem cell graft to a child with combined immunodeficiency. CDR3s include the opening cysteine and the closing phenylalanine or tryptophan. Fields, in order: J gene, V gene, clone size, D gene, CDR3 DNA, CDR3 protein. The D gene is left open where the match is weak. A clone size is listed for some rows: how often the clone was seen (once, few, many), or a class if it is expanded.

TRBJ2-7,TRBV12-3/TRBV12-4,.,TRBD2,TGTGCCAGCAGTCCAATTCTAGCGGGAGGGTCCTACGAGCAGTACTTC,CASSPILAGGSYEQYF
TRBJ1-3,TRBV6-6,.,.,TGTGCCAGCAGTATCCCCATATATTTT,CASSIPIYF
TRBJ2-3,TRBV15,.,.,TGTGCCACCAGCAGAGATGCTCGAGGGGCCTCAGATACGCAGTATTTT,CATSRDARGASDTQYF
TRBJ2-1,TRBV20-1,many,.,TGCAGTGCTAAGAGCTCACAGAACTCCTACAATGAGCAGTTCTTC,CSAKSSQNSYNEQFF
TRBJ1-1,TRBV14,.,.,TGTGCCAGCAGCCAAGACAGGGGAGACGCTGAAGCTTTCTTT,CASSQDRGDAEAFF
TRBJ1-3,TRBV25-1,.,.,TGTGCCAGCAGTGACTTGGATCCCTCTGGAAACACCATATATTTT,CASSDLDPSGNTIYF
TRBJ2-7,TRBV9,.,.,TGTGCCAGCAGCCCACGACTAGACTCCTACGAGCAGTACTTC,CASSPRLDSYEQYF
TRBJ1-1,TRBV7-2,few,.,TGTGCCAGCAGCTTAGGTGTTGCTACTGAAGCTTTCTTT,CASSLGVATEAFF
TRBJ2-4,TRBV10-3,.,TRBD2,TGTGCCGTCGGGGGGGCCAAAAACATTCAGTACTTC,CAVGGAKNIQYF
TRBJ2-5,TRBV7-9,many,.,TGTGCCAGCAGCTTATCGGGGGCGAGGGAGACCCAGTACTTC,CASSLSGARETQYF
TRBJ1-2,TRBV5-1,few,.,TGCGCCAGCAGCTTGGATCGAAACAGAGTTTATGGCTACACCTTC,CASSLDRNRVYGYTF
TRBJ1-5,TRBV6-2/TRBV6-3,.,TRBD1,TGTGCCAGCAGTTCGCAAGAGACAGGGGGCGGTCAGCCCCAGCATTTT,CASSSQETGGGQPQHF
TRBJ1-1,TRBV12-3/TRBV12-4,many,.,TGTGCCAGCAGTTCCCCGATGGGGGATTACATGAACACTGAAGCTTTCTTT,CASSSPMGDYMNTEAFF
TRBJ2-7,TRBV12-3/TRBV12-4,many,.,TGTGCCAGCAGTTTAGACGGGGTATCCTACGAGCAGTACTTC,CASSLDGVSYEQYF